A selection of T cell receptor beta chains follows, all from one sample in a study of blood T cell repertoires in COVID-19. Clones were read by immunoSEQ multiplex PCR, and TCRdb kept only the in-frame ones, dropping some. The table includes approximately 260,000 clones, around nine tenths detected once. What was sequenced was PBMCs or T cells enriched from blood (not recorded which). The receptors were sampled from a woman aged 18-35 years who had recovered from COVID-19. Both conserved end residues are part of each CDR3. The D gene is left open where the match is weak. Not every row has a clone size; where given, it reads once, few, many or a size class.

>14|TRBV5-4|NA|few|TRBJ1-3
TGTGCCAGCAGCTCGGGGGGTTCTGGAAACACCATATATTTT
CASSSGGSGNTIYF
>14|TRBV12-5|NA|NA|TRBJ1-1
TGTGCTAGTGGTTTGGGCCTAGGGGTAGGTGAAGCTTTCTTT
CASGLGLGVGEAFF
>14|TRBV20-1|NA|NA|TRBJ1-5
TGCAGTGCCAGTACAGGGAACTTTAATCAGCCCCAGCATTTT
CSASTGNFNQPQHF
>14|TRBV19|TRBD2|few|TRBJ2-3
TGTGCCAGTACCGGACTAGCGGGAGCAGATACGCAGTATTTT
CASTGLAGADTQYF
>17|TRBV15|TRBD2|NA|TRBJ2-7
TGTGCCACCAGCAGAGGGATTTCTGGGACTAGCTACTACGAGCAGTACTTC
CATSRGISGTSYYEQYF
>12|TRBV19|TRBD1|NA|TRBJ1-2
TGTGCCAGTAGTGGGACAGGGTATGGCTACACCTTC
CASSGTGYGYTF
>15|TRBV7-6|TRBD2|NA|TRBJ2-1
TGTGCCAGCAGCTCTAGCGGGGGCCCTAGGAATGAGCAGTTCTTC
CASSSSGGPRNEQFF
>14|TRBV2|NA|NA|TRBJ1-2
TGTGCCAGCACCGAACAAGGGGCGCCGCGGGGCTACACCTTC
CASTEQGAPRGYTF
>14|TRBV7-2|TRBD1|NA|TRBJ1-2
TGTGCCAGCAGCCTGATAAGAGGGGGCTTTGGCTACACCTTC
CASSLIRGGFGYTF
>15|TRBV6-5|TRBD1|NA|TRBJ2-7
TGTGCCAGCAGTTCACTCCAACAGGGGTCCTACGAGCAGTACTTC
CASSSLQQGSYEQYF
>15|TRBV28|NA|once|TRBJ2-3
TGTGCCAGCAGTTCAGTGGCGGGTAACACAGATACGCAGTATTTT
CASSSVAGNTDTQYF
>16|TRBV7-9|TRBD1|NA|TRBJ1-6
TGTGCCAGCAGCACGACCACAGGGGAAATTAATTCACCCCTCCACTTT
CASSTTTGEINSPLHF
>15|TRBV19|NA|NA|TRBJ1-5
TGTGCCAGTACACGTGCCGCGGCTATCAATCAGCCCCAGCATTTT
CASTRAAAINQPQHF
>14|TRBV19|NA|NA|TRBJ1-2
TGTGCCAGTAGTATAGATTACGGGGATTATGGCTACACCTTC
CASSIDYGDYGYTF
>13|TRBV24-1|NA|NA|TRBJ2-2
TGTGCCACCAGTCGCGCAGGGTCCGGGGAGCTGTTTTTT
CATSRAGSGELFF
>14|TRBV9|TRBD2|NA|TRBJ2-2
TGTGCCAGCAGCGTAGCGGGAGGGCCCGGGGAGCTGTTTTTT
CASSVAGGPGELFF
>13|TRBV5-6|NA|once|TRBJ1-2
TGTGCCAGCAGCTTGAAAGGGGATGATGGCTACACCTTC
CASSLKGDDGYTF
>14|TRBV19|NA|NA|TRBJ1-2
TGTGCCAGTAGTATGGTGGCAACAGGCTATGGCTACACCTTC
CASSMVATGYGYTF
>15|TRBV7-8|NA|NA|TRBJ1-1
TGTGCCAGCAGCTTAGCGCAGGACTTCCTCGACGAAGCTTTCTTT
CASSLAQDFLDEAFF
>12|TRBV12-3/TRBV12-4|NA|NA|TRBJ1-3
TGTGCCAGCTACAGCACTGGAAACACCATATATTTT
CASYSTGNTIYF
>15|TRBV3-1/TRBV3-2|NA|NA|TRBJ1-6
TGTGCCAGCAGCCAAGCCGGAGGGAATAATTCACCCCTCCACTTT
CASSQAGGNNSPLHF
>15|TRBV27|NA|NA|TRBJ2-3
TGTGCCAGCAGTTTATTGGCGGGGGCCCAAGATACGCAGTATTTT
CASSLLAGAQDTQYF
>16|TRBV28|NA|once|TRBJ2-5
TGTGCCAGCAGTTTGCACACCGGGACACAGGACGGGACCCAGTACTTC
CASSLHTGTQDGTQYF
>15|TRBV9|NA|once|TRBJ1-4
TGTGCCAGCAGCCTTGGGACTACAACTAATGAAAAACTGTTTTTT
CASSLGTTTNEKLFF
>14|TRBV7-2|TRBD1|NA|TRBJ1-4
TGTGCCAGCAGCTTAGACAGGGGGCGCGAAAAACTGTTTTTT
CASSLDRGREKLFF
>14|TRBV10-3|TRBD1|NA|TRBJ2-2
TGTGCCATCAGTGGGACAGGGGACACCGGGGAGCTGTTTTTT
CAISGTGDTGELFF
>15|TRBV7-8|TRBD1|NA|TRBJ1-1
TGTGCCAGCAGCTTATCCTGGACAGGGGGGAGTGAAGCTTTCTTT
CASSLSWTGGSEAFF
>12|TRBV5-6|NA|NA|TRBJ2-1
TGTGCCAGCAGCTTGAGAGACAATGAGCAGTTCTTC
CASSLRDNEQFF
>14|TRBV6-5|NA|once|TRBJ2-5
TGTGCCAGCAGCCTAGAACAAGGAGCGGAGACCCAGTACTTC
CASSLEQGAETQYF
>17|TRBV4-1|TRBD2|NA|TRBJ2-1
TGCGCCAGCAGCCAGCCCGCACTAGCGGTTGCCTACAATGAGCAGTTCTTC
CASSQPALAVAYNEQFF
>17|TRBV7-8|NA|NA|TRBJ1-1
TGTGCCAGCAGCTCCAAGCGATTTGGGGGCAGGGTCACTGAAGCTTTCTTT
CASSSKRFGGRVTEAFF
>15|TRBV5-4|NA|NA|TRBJ1-3
TGTGCCAGCATTAGTAGGGGAAACTCTGGAAACACCATATATTTT
CASISRGNSGNTIYF
>15|TRBV19|TRBD1|NA|TRBJ2-3
TGTGCCAGTAGGGACAGGGGGCTAAGCACAGATACGCAGTATTTT
CASRDRGLSTDTQYF
>13|TRBV3-1/TRBV3-2|NA|NA|TRBJ1-2
TGTGCCAGCAGCCAAGGAGCGCCTAGAGGCTACACCTTC
CASSQGAPRGYTF
>20|TRBV1|NA|NA|TRBJ2-1
TGCACCAGCAGCCGCGGATGTTGGTTTTCAGCGGGTTTCTACTACAATGAGCAGTTCTTC
CTSSRGCWFSAGFYYNEQFF
>11|TRBV19|NA|NA|TRBJ2-1
TGTGCCAGTAGTATACGGAATGAGCAGTTCTTC
CASSIRNEQFF